This T cell receptor beta chain was captured by sequencing in a study of T-cell memory formation after mild COVID-19. Turning to the study itself: Clusters of TCRs were largely donor specific. The study, taken as a whole, reports: Contracting CD4+ clones were located mainly in CM and EM, and CD8+ clones in EMRA. Later expanders leaned CD4+, whereas day 15 to 85 contracting clones were balanced CD4/CD8.

This CDR3 contains 16 residues. V gave up 0 bases and J gave up 2 bases, with 14 bases separating them. Looked up from germline, CDR1 is SGHRS and CDR2 is YFSETQ. As concerns this clonotype: Its antigen is as yet unknown.

Using its own MiXCR run on the 5' RACE reads, TCRdb lists one record per CDR3 protein. Of fewer than 500,000 distinct CDR3 sequences in the sample, 20% to 25% were seen once. The receptor comes from an adult woman who had mild COVID-19 (a few samples of this study predate the infection). Cell type and time point are not known. Input material: PBMCs or a T cell subset sorted from them (not recorded which). The rearrangement joins TRBV5-1 to TRBJ2-5; D is unclear. The CDR3 here is CASSLAVSRGQETQYF. Written as DNA, the CDR3 is TGCGCCAGCAGCTTGGCCGTTTCCCGAGGACAAGAGACCCAGTACTTC.